What follows describes a single T cell receptor (beta chain). The data were obtained in a study of blood T cell repertoires in COVID-19. Study-wide context: The United States, Italy and Spain provided the acute and convalescent COVID-19 samples. PBMCs, B-cell-depleted T cells, or T cells were the source of the cDNA or gDNA that made up the material.

Methods used by the authors: Using reference gene primer amplification, nucleated cell counts were estimated. Data came from immunoSEQ multiplex PCR; TCRdb stores just in-frame clones and leaves some out. That table gives V, J and clone size, and the DNA gave D and trimming. The sample lists roughly 250,000 clones; approximately 88% were seen once. This CDR3 comprises 12 residues. Germline CDR1 MDHEN, CDR2 SYDVKM. The study assigned cohorts using participant-reported clinical history. This sequence originates from a woman between 40 and 55 years old with acute COVID-19. The chain is built from TRBV28 and TRBJ1-5; D is unclear. The sequencing input was PBMCs or T cells enriched from blood (not recorded which). The CDR3 spells CGSEGSNQPQHF. CDR3 sequence (DNA): TGTGGCTCCGAGGGTAGCAATCAGCCCCAGCATTTT.